This TCR beta chain derives from a study of regulatory T cells. Regarding the study as a whole: Regulatory T cells showed the strongest V-J pair restriction and V/J gene skewing among patient repertoires.

The CDR3 is made up of 14 amino acids. V lost 4 bases and J 4 bases, leaving 9 bases between the germline ends. Germline values: CDR1 SGDLS, CDR2 YYNGEE. About this clone: What it binds is unknown.

Amplification used 52 TRBV primers and 13 TRBJ primers. This table comes from immunoSEQ multiplex PCR, and its TCRdb copy is limited to in-frame clones, with some not included. The sample lists 17,000 or so clones, around 90% occurring once. This chain joins TRBV9 and TRBJ2-6; D is ambiguous. This receptor was taken from a young adult with CD3G deficiency. The material sequenced was CD8+ T cells sorted from blood. The CDR3 spells CASSSLRGANVLTF. CDR3 nucleotides: TGTGCCAGCAGCTCCCTGAGGGGGGCCAACGTCCTGACTTTC.